This entry concerns a single T cell receptor (beta chain). Its matching antigen is unknown. These data are taken from a study of cytomegalovirus exposure and HLA in healthy donors. General study findings and limits: Immune exposure information comprised only CMV serostatus. Reports state that TCR beta sequences accurately predicted most subjects' HLA-A and HLA-B alleles.

The PCR employed 60 Vbeta primers together with 13 Jbeta primers. Only in-frame clones appear in the TCRdb table, and some are missing; sequencing was by immunoSEQ multiplex PCR. Among 95,000 to 100,000 clones, 65% to 80% were seen once, and the ten largest hold about 10%. Sequencing was performed on PBMCs. The sequence came from a man between 50 and 59 years old in good health and CMV-seronegative.

The CDR3 bases are TGTGCCAGCTTCGCAGGAGAGACCCAGTACTTC. Its translation is CASFAGETQYF. The chain links TRBV27 to TRBJ2-5; D is ambiguous. Germline V CDR1 and CDR2: MNHEY, SMNVEV (reference sequence). The CDR3 is 11 amino acids. Between the trimmed V and J ends, which lost 8 bases and 4 bases, there was a span of 8 bases.